The 30 T cell receptor beta chains listed next were all sequenced from one sample in a study of CD8 T cells in Susac syndrome. Random hexamers were used to reverse transcribe roughly 0.45 to 1 ug of RNA. TCRdb redid the calling of the immunoSEQ multiplex PCR reads with MiXCR, one entry per CDR3 protein. This table holds about 66,000 distinct CDR3 sequences, about 94% found once. The sequenced material came from CD8+ T cells from PBMCs. All receptors come from a human donor with multiple sclerosis.

The J gene is TRBJ2-7, the V gene TRBV27; D gene ambiguous. The V gene lost 6 bases and the J gene lost 7 bases, with 13 bases spanning the gap. This CDR3 contains 12 residues. Germline V gives CDR1 MNHEY, CDR2 SMNVEV (reference sequence). In nucleotides, the CDR3 is TGTGCCAGCAGCTCACTGCCTACGGAGCAGTACTTC. It encodes CASSSLPTEQYF.

V gene TRBV4-1 combines with J gene TRBJ2-3; TRBD2 is a possible D gene (6 bases). Germline CDR1 reads MGHRA; CDR2 reads YSYEKL. Trimming took 7 bases from V and 7 from J, leaving 12 bases between them. CDR3 length: 12 amino acids. The CDR3 is CASMGGRNTQYF. DNA for the CDR3: TGCGCCAGCATGGGGGGACGGAATACGCAGTATTTT.

The chain has TRBV20-1 and TRBJ1-2; 8 nucleotides agree with TRBD1. The CDR3 is made up of 12 amino acids. V was pared by 6 bases and J by 6 bases, with 6 bases of the junction left unmatched. CDR1 is DFQATT, CDR2 SNEGSKA, per germline (reference sequence). The CDR3 region has the DNA TGCAGTGCGCTTGACAGGGGTCATGGCTACACCTTC. Translating gives CSALDRGHGYTF.

This sequence joins TRBV14 and TRBJ1-1; D not certain. The CDR3 length is 16 residues. Germline-derived CDR1 and CDR2 are SGHDN and FVKESK. V shed 1 base and J shed 5 bases, with 17 bases lying between them. The CDR3 sequence: CASSQVGSPVGTEAFF. Here the CDR3 DNA reads TGTGCCAGCAGCCAAGTTGGTTCCCCGGTAGGTACTGAAGCTTTCTTT.

This chain links TRBV24-1 with TRBJ2-2; tentatively, D is TRBD1 (6 bases). The CDR3 has 13 residues. Germline CDR1 reads KGHDR; CDR2 reads SFDVKD. V lost 4 bases and J lost 4, with 6 bases in between. The CDR3 coding sequence is TGTGCCACCAGTGAACAGGGCACCGGGGAGCTGTTTTTT. This translates into CATSEQGTGELFF.

The V call is TRBV18, the J call TRBJ2-2; D unclear. Trimming took off 5 bases at V and 4 bases at J, with 8 bases between the two ends. CDR1 and CDR2 from the germline V gene are KGHSH and LQKENI. This CDR3 region has 13 residues. CDR3 nucleotides: TGTGCCAGCTCATCCCTCCCCACCGGGGAGCTGTTTTTT. Its translation is CASSSLPTGELFF.

V gene TRBV13 combines with J gene TRBJ2-3; D is uncertain. The CDR3 loop spans 12 amino acids. Per the germline V gene, CDR1 is PRHDT and CDR2 is FYEKMQ (reference sequence). Trimming left V 3 bases short and J 5 bases short, with 6 bases between. CDR3 residues: CASSFYRDTQYF. The CDR3 region has the DNA TGTGCCAGCAGCTTTTACCGAGATACGCAGTATTTT. The full variable domain, in which reference TRBV13 and TRBJ2-3 provide the parts outside the CDR3, is AAGVIQSPRHLIKEKRETATLKCYPIPRHDTVYWYQQGPGQDPQFLISFYEKMQSDKGSIPDRFSAQQFSDYHSELNMSSLELGDSALYFCASSFYRDTQYFGPGTRLTVL.

V usage is TRBV5-1 and J usage is TRBJ2-3; no reliable D call. V gave up 4 bases and J gave up 4 bases, with 4 bases separating them. The CDR3 runs 11 residues. The germline V gene encodes CDR1 SGHRS and CDR2 YFSETQ. CDR3 in DNA: TGCGCCAGCAGCGAGTCAGATACGCAGTATTTT. Amino acids: CASSESDTQYF.

The chain uses TRBV5-1 and TRBJ2-1; 9 nucleotides match TRBD1. J was trimmed by 7 bases and V by 2 bases; bases with no gene match: 4. The CDR3 has 14 residues. Germline CDR1 and CDR2: SGHRS and YFSETQ. The CDR3 DNA follows: TGCGCCAGCAGCTTACAGGGGGCTTGGAATGAGCAGTTCTTC. Protein product: CASSLQGAWNEQFF.

The chain links TRBV3-1 to TRBJ2-6, with D possibly TRBD2 on 6 matching bases. Germline CDR1 reads LGHDT; CDR2 reads YNNKEL (reference sequence). The CDR3 runs 15 residues. Trimming shortened V by 1 base and J by 3 bases, and 7 bases separated the two germline ends. The CDR3 bases are TGTGCCAGCAGCCAAGGGGGGGATGGGGCCAACGTCCTGACTTTC. Amino acid sequence: CASSQGGDGANVLTF. Full variable domain (missing parts from reference TRBV3-1 and TRBJ2-6): DTAVSQTPKYLVTQMGNDKSIKCEQNLGHDTMYWYKQDSKKFLKIMFSYNNKELIINETVPNRFSPKSPDKAHLNLHINSLELGDSAVYFCASSQGGDGANVLTFGAGSRLTVL.

This clonotype was counted between two and nine times. The rearrangement joins TRBV5-1 to TRBJ1-1, with TRBD1 as a possible D gene (6 bases). The CDR3 runs to 11 residues. Trimming shortened V by 7 bases and J by 11 bases, and 15 bases separated the two germline ends. CDR1 SGHRS and CDR2 YFSETQ come from the germline V gene. The CDR3 region has the DNA TGCGCCAGCCGCGAAGGGGGTGAGGCTTTCTTT. This translates into CASREGGEAFF.

The chain links TRBV18 to TRBJ1-2; weak D call: TRBD1 (5 bases). This CDR3 is built from 15 residues. The V gene's germline CDR1 is KGHSH and CDR2 LQKENI. The V and J ends lost 3 bases and 4 bases respectively, with 15 bases between them. The CDR3 spells CASSPDSGSSYGYTF. CDR3 sequence (DNA): TGTGCCAGCTCACCTGACAGCGGTAGTAGCTATGGCTACACCTTC.

This clonotype occurred once. CDR3 sequence reads: CASRTGPNTGELFF. The CDR3 DNA is TGTGCCAGCAGGACAGGGCCGAACACCGGGGAGCTGTTTTTT. This rearrangement joins TRBV13 to TRBJ2-2, with 7 positions matching TRBD1. CDR3 length equals 14 residues. With 6 bases clipped from V and 0 bases from J, the junction kept 1 base outside the gene matches. CDR1 and CDR2 (germline): PRHDT, FYEKMQ (reference sequence).

V and J are TRBV29-1 and TRBJ2-3; 8 nucleotides align to TRBD1. Per germline, CDR1 SQVTM and CDR2 ANQGSEA. The CDR3 runs 12 residues. Trimming at V came to 7 bases and at J to 6 bases, leaving 6 bases not matched to a gene. DNA of the CDR3: TGCAGCGCCCCGACAGGGGAGGATACGCAGTATTTT. Protein: CSAPTGEDTQYF.

CDR3 sequence: CASRAGSTDTQYF. In DNA form, the CDR3 reads TGTGCCAGCCGGGCGGGTAGCACAGATACGCAGTATTTT. The V and J genes are TRBV6-6 and TRBJ2-3; D possibly corresponds to TRBD2 (5 bases). CDR1 and CDR2 from the germline V gene are MNHNY and SVGAGI (reference sequence). CDR3 length: 13 residues. The V end was cut by 8 bases, the J end by 0 bases, with 9 bases between.

The CDR3: CASSQDLGGVYTF. CDR3 coding DNA: TGTGCCAGCAGCCAGGATCTGGGTGGGGTCTACACCTTC. V is TRBV7-2 and J is TRBJ1-2; D uncertain. The CDR3 sequence is 13 residues long. Trimming shortened V by 5 bases and J by 10 bases, and 17 bases separated the two germline ends. CDR1 and CDR2 from the germline V gene are SGHTA and FQGNSA.

The rearrangement links TRBV28 to TRBJ1-2, with 9 nucleotides matching TRBD1. Trimming removed 6 bases from V and 8 bases from J; junction bases left unmatched: 7. The germline CDR1 and CDR2 sequences are MDHEN and SYDVKM. The CDR3 spans 13 residues. CDR3 DNA sequence: TGTGCCAGCAGGACACAGGGGGCGCGGGGCTACACCTTC. Translation gives CASRTQGARGYTF.

This clonotype was seen only once. The chain couples TRBV29-1 to TRBJ2-5; the match to TRBD2 covers 7 bases. The germline gives CDR1 SQVTM, CDR2 ANQGSEA. This CDR3 is built from 14 residues. Germline trimming cut 4 bases from V and 0 bases from J; bases unmatched to any gene: 5. The CDR3 is CSVAGREYQETQYF. As DNA, the CDR3 is TGCAGCGTTGCGGGGCGGGAGTACCAAGAGACCCAGTACTTC. The variable domain in full, with the rest retrieved from reference TRBV29-1 and TRBJ2-5, is SAVISQKPSRDICQRGTSLTIQCQVDSQVTMMFWYRQQPGQSLTLIATANQGSEATYESGFVIDKFPISRPNLTFSTLTVSNMSPEDSSIYLCSVAGREYQETQYFGPGTRLLVL.

V gene TRBV5-6 combines with J gene TRBJ1-5; D possibly corresponds to TRBD1 (5 bases). CDR3 length: 16 residues. Trimming shortened V by 4 bases and J by 0 bases, and 14 bases separated the two germline ends. The V gene's germline CDR1 is SGHDT and CDR2 YYEEEE. CDR3 coding DNA: TGTGCCAGCAGCGGTGGGGCACCAGATAGCAATCAGCCCCAGCATTTT. Protein: CASSGGAPDSNQPQHF.

The V and J genes are TRBV15 and TRBJ2-5, with 9 nucleotides matching TRBD1. Germline CDR1 reads LNHNV; CDR2 reads YYDKDF (reference sequence). J was trimmed by 3 bases and V by 3 bases; bases with no gene match: 2. The CDR3 has 14 residues. The CDR3 DNA is TGTGCCACCAGCAGCCGGGACAGGGAAGAGACCCAGTACTTC. This codes for CATSSRDREETQYF. The whole variable domain, filled in from reference TRBV15 and TRBJ2-5, reads DAMVIQNPRYQVTQFGKPVTLSCSQTLNHNVMYWYQQKSSQAPKLLFHYYDKDFNNEADTPDNFQSRRPNTSFCFLDIRSPGLGDTAMYLCATSSRDREETQYFGPGTRLLVL.

The chain recombines TRBV27 with TRBJ2-7; D possibly matches TRBD1 or TRBD2 (5 bases each). CDR1 and CDR2 (germline): MNHEY, SMNVEV (reference sequence). The CDR3 sequence is 13 residues long. V was pared by 3 bases and J by 6 bases, with 12 bases between. In DNA, the CDR3 is TGTGCCAGCAGTTTTGGGGGAGTTACCGAGCAGTACTTC. Amino acids: CASSFGGVTEQYF.

The chain couples TRBV5-1 to TRBJ2-7; 8 nucleotides align to TRBD2. V lost 3 bases, J lost 3 bases, and 11 bases stayed unmatched. Germline values: CDR1 SGHRS, CDR2 YFSETQ. The CDR3 is 16 amino acids. This CDR3 reads CASSSAPLSGSYEQYF. The CDR3 bases are TGCGCCAGCAGCTCAGCGCCTTTGAGCGGGAGCTACGAGCAGTACTTC. The whole variable domain, filled in from reference TRBV5-1 and TRBJ2-7, reads KAGVTQTPRYLIKTRGQQVTLSCSPISGHRSVSWYQQTPGQGLQFLFEYFSETQRNKGNFPGRFSGRQFSNSRSEMNVSTLELGDSALYLCASSSAPLSGSYEQYFGPGTRLTVT.

This clonotype appeared a single time. The V and J genes are TRBV29-1 and TRBJ2-7, with TRBD2 matching over 9 bases. V dropped 1 base and J dropped 1; count of bases not matched to a gene: 8. The CDR3 totals 16 residues. Germline V gene data show CDR1 as SQVTM and CDR2 as ANQGSEA. DNA for the CDR3: TGCAGCGTTGAAGGGGGATTAGCGGGAGAGTCCTACGAGCAGTACTTC. Translation: CSVEGGLAGESYEQYF.

The chain carries TRBV28 and TRBJ2-3, with D uncertain. Trimming shortened V by 5 bases and J by 5 bases, and 5 bases separated the two germline ends. The CDR3 is made up of 11 amino acids. Per germline, CDR1 MDHEN and CDR2 SYDVKM. The CDR3 region is CASSQVDTQYF. CDR3 DNA sequence: TGTGCCAGCAGTCAGGTAGATACGCAGTATTTT.

The chain is built from TRBV7-3 and TRBJ2-7, with unresolved D. CDR3 length: 15 residues. The V end lost 1 base, the J end lost 4 bases, and 14 bases lay between the germline ends. The V gene's germline CDR1 is SGHTA and CDR2 FQGTGA. Written as DNA, the CDR3 is TGTGCCAGCAGCTTAAGTCCTAGTTCCCCTTACGAGCAGTACTTC. Amino acids: CASSLSPSSPYEQYF.

The rearrangement joins TRBV12-3 or TRBV12-4 to TRBJ2-1, with D hard to call. This CDR3 contains 14 residues. V was shortened by 3 bases and J by 5 bases, with 11 bases between the two germline ends. Here the CDR3 reads CASSFEGPHNEQFF. CDR3 sequence (DNA): TGTGCCAGCAGTTTTGAAGGGCCTCACAATGAGCAGTTCTTC.

The gene calls are TRBV3-1 and TRBJ2-3; 10 bases agree with TRBD1. Germline V CDR1 and CDR2: LGHDT, YNNKEL (reference sequence). This CDR3 spans 15 amino acids. V was pared by 3 bases and J by 5 bases, with 5 bases of the junction left unmatched. The CDR3 spells CASSQPGQGIDTQYF. The CDR3 DNA is TGTGCCAGCAGCCAGCCGGGACAGGGGATAGATACGCAGTATTTT.

V is TRBV7-8 and J is TRBJ1-2; D possibly corresponds to TRBD1 (5 bases). Germline-derived CDR1 and CDR2 are SGHVS and FQNEAQ. Trimming took 1 base from V and 3 from J, leaving 9 bases between them. This CDR3 contains 14 residues. Written as DNA, the CDR3 is TGTGCCAGCAGCTTAGGAGGGGTAGACTATGGCTACACCTTC. Protein sequence: CASSLGGVDYGYTF.

The chain is built from TRBV15 and TRBJ2-1; D gene ambiguous. The CDR3 has 13 amino acids. CDR1 is LNHNV and CDR2 is YYDKDF in the germline V gene (reference sequence). The V end was cut by 0 bases, the J end by 6 bases, with 6 bases between. Written as DNA, the CDR3 is TGTGCCACCAGCAGAGATTGGGTCAATGAGCAGTTCTTC. Its protein product is CATSRDWVNEQFF. The complete variable domain, with remaining parts taken from reference TRBV15 and TRBJ2-1, reads DAMVIQNPRYQVTQFGKPVTLSCSQTLNHNVMYWYQQKSSQAPKLLFHYYDKDFNNEADTPDNFQSRRPNTSFCFLDIRSPGLGDTAMYLCATSRDWVNEQFFGPGTRLTVL.

The CDR3 region is CASSQTYTSGPYNEQFF. The CDR3 DNA sequence: TGTGCCAGCAGCCAAACCTATACTAGCGGACCGTACAATGAGCAGTTCTTC. The chain recombines TRBV3-1 with TRBJ2-1; TRBD2 matches at 8 bases. Germline lookup yields CDR1 LGHDT and CDR2 YNNKEL (reference sequence). With V trimmed by 2 bases and J by 4 bases, 10 bases remained unmatched. The CDR3 covers 17 residues.